The 7 T cell receptor beta chains reported below all come from one sample, sequenced in a study of blood T cells in healthy people across ages. Primers used in a second PCR of about 6 to 12 cycles were a sample-barcoded 5' primer and a J-beta primer mix. MiXCR, applied by TCRdb to the 5' RACE reads, yields one record per CDR3 protein. The sample gives 800,000 to 950,000 distinct CDR3 sequences, approximately 35% of which show up once; approximately 12% is in the top ten. Sequenced material: blood. The receptors were sampled from a man aged 18 to 29 in good health.

To note about this clonotype: A read error may account for a junction end that differs from germline. The chain carries TRBV7-2 and TRBJ2-3; TRBD2 aligns across 11 bases. There are 16 residues in the CDR3. Germline V gene data show CDR1 as SGHTA and CDR2 as FQGNSA. The CDR3 sequence: CASNLAGGGNGDTQYF. As DNA, the CDR3 is TGTGCCAGCAACTTAGCGGGAGGGGGCAATGGAGATACGCAGTATTTT.

This clonotype was counted a single time. The gene calls are TRBV10-3 and TRBJ1-4; 11 nucleotides match TRBD1. The CDR3 has 14 amino acids. Germline CDR1 ENHRY, CDR2 SYGVKD. Trimming took 5 bases from V and 6 from J; bases not matched to a gene: 2. The CDR3 region has the DNA TGTGCCATCAGTTTGGGACAGGGGGATGAAAAACTGTTTTTT. Amino acids: CAISLGQGDEKLFF.

V gene TRBV4-1 combines with J gene TRBJ1-1; tentative D call: TRBD1 (6 bases). V lost 2 bases to trimming and J lost 5 bases, with 15 bases between them. CDR1 and CDR2 (germline): MGHRA, YSYEKL. CDR3 length: 15 amino acids. CDR3 sequence (DNA): TGCGCCAGCAGCCAAACGAAGGGGGTTTGGACTGAAGCTTTCTTT. This translates into CASSQTKGVWTEAFF.

V is TRBV7-9 and J is TRBJ1-1; a weak D match, TRBD1 (5 bases). Trimming pared 6 bases from V and 1 base from J, leaving 9 bases between. The CDR3 length is 13 residues. Germline CDR1 is SEHNR and CDR2 is FQNEAQ (reference sequence). The CDR3 nucleotides are TGTGCCAGCAGGGCCGGACAGAACACTGAAGCTTTCTTT. As protein: CASRAGQNTEAFF.

The chain joins TRBV29-1 to TRBJ1-1, with D tentatively TRBD1 (5 bases). Germline V lookup: CDR1 SQVTM, CDR2 ANQGSEA. This CDR3 has 11 amino acids. The V end was cut by 7 bases, the J end by 6 bases, with 12 bases between. The CDR3 bases are TGCAGCGCCCCGGTGGGACCTGAAGCTTTCTTT. This sequence encodes CSAPVGPEAFF.

This clonotype was found many times. This chain uses TRBV5-1 with TRBJ2-3, with D unclear. The CDR3 runs to 15 residues. Looked up from germline, CDR1 is SGHRS and CDR2 is YFSETQ. Trimming removed 0 bases at V and 4 bases at J, with 12 bases between. In DNA, the CDR3 is TGCGCCAGCAGCTTGGGGGAATTCAGTGCAGATACGCAGTATTTT. It is translated as CASSLGEFSADTQYF.

This clonotype has ten or more counts. The chain employs TRBV7-9 and TRBJ2-1, with D perhaps TRBD2 (5 bases). This CDR3 has 14 residues. Trimming shortened V by 7 bases and J by 7 bases, and 17 bases separated the two germline ends. From germline, CDR1 is SEHNR and CDR2 FQNEAQ (reference sequence). CDR3 amino acids: CASTKTSNVNEQFF. The CDR3 nucleotides read TGTGCCAGCACCAAAACTAGTAATGTGAATGAGCAGTTCTTC.